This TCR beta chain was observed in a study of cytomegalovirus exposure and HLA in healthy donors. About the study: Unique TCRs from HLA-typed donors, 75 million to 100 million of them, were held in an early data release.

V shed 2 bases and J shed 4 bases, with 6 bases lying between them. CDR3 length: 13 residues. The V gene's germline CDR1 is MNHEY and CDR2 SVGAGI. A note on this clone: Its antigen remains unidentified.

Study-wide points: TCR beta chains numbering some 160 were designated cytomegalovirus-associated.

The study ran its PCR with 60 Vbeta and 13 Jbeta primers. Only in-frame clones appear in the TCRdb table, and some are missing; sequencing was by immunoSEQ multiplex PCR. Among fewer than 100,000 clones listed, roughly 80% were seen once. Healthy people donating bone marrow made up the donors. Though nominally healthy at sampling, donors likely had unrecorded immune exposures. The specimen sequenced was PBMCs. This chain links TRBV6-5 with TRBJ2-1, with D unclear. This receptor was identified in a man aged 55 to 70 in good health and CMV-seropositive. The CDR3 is CASSYGRYNEQFF. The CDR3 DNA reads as TGTGCCAGCAGTTACGGCAGATACAATGAGCAGTTCTTC.